One and the same sample provided the 24 T cell receptor beta chains below, sequenced in a study of cytomegalovirus exposure and HLA in healthy donors. PCR amplification relied on 60 Vbeta primers (plus 13 Jbeta primers). Profiled with immunoSEQ multiplex PCR; TCRdb holds only in-frame clones, not every one. The sample has roughly 120,000 clones, 65% to 85% seen once. What was sequenced was PBMCs. These receptors were collected from a man aged 25-45 years in good health and CMV-seropositive.

The genes are TRBV6-5 and TRBJ2-7, with D maybe TRBD1 (6 bases). The V gene lost 9 bases and the J gene lost 0 bases, with 12 bases spanning the gap. The germline gives CDR1 MNHEY, CDR2 SVGAGI. The CDR3 has 13 amino acids. The CDR3 DNA is TGTGCCAGTAGGGACACCCGCTCCTACGAGCAGTACTTC. Amino acid sequence: CASRDTRSYEQYF.

The chain couples TRBV5-1 to TRBJ1-1; 11 bases match TRBD1. The CDR3 runs to 16 residues. Germline V lookup: CDR1 SGHRS, CDR2 YFSETQ. V lost 0 bases and J lost 5; bases outside the gene matches: 6. The CDR3 DNA is TGCGCCAGCAGCTTGGACGCTGGGACAGGGGGGACTGAAGCTTTCTTT. Translating it yields CASSLDAGTGGTEAFF.

V usage is TRBV5-1 and J usage is TRBJ1-1; the match to TRBD1 covers 7 bases. Germline loops: CDR1 SGHRS, CDR2 YFSETQ. V was pared by 4 bases and J by 5 bases, with 11 bases of the junction left unmatched. This CDR3 is built from 15 residues. CDR3 in amino acids: CASSDETGFGTEAFF. CDR3 DNA: TGCGCCAGCAGCGACGAGACAGGGTTTGGAACTGAAGCTTTCTTT.

The chain carries TRBV27 and TRBJ2-5; D gene unclear. Germline V gene sequence: CDR1 MNHEY, CDR2 SMNVEV (reference sequence). V lost 8 bases, J lost 0 bases, and 10 bases lay in between. The CDR3 extends over 13 amino acids. DNA for the CDR3: TGTGCCAGCGGGCCGGTATACCAAGAGACCCAGTACTTC. Translating it yields CASGPVYQETQYF.

The chain links TRBV9 to TRBJ1-3, with 8 bases lining up with TRBD1. Germline loops: CDR1 SGDLS, CDR2 YYNGEE. J lost 4 bases, V lost 0 bases, and 0 bases had no gene match. CDR3 length: 14 amino acids. The CDR3, as DNA: TGTGCCAGCAGCGTAGCAGGGGGCGGAAACACCATATATTTT. Encoded protein: CASSVAGGGNTIYF.

This sequence joins TRBV6-1 and TRBJ2-1; D remains ambiguous. This CDR3 region has 13 residues. The V end was cut by 2 bases, the J end by 5 bases, with 7 bases between. CDR1 and CDR2 from the germline V gene are MNHNS and SASEGT. CDR3 region: CASSESQNNEQFF. The CDR3 nucleotides read TGTGCCAGCAGTGAAAGTCAGAACAATGAGCAGTTCTTC.

The chain employs TRBV6-1 and TRBJ1-5, with 11 bases identical to TRBD1. The J segment lost 5 bases and the V segment lost 5 bases, leaving 5 bases of the junction unmatched. The germline V gene has CDR1 MNHNS and CDR2 SASEGT. CDR3 length: 15 amino acids. For the CDR3, the DNA is TGTGCCAGCAGTCAGGACAGGGGGCTAGATCAGCCCCAGCATTTT. Its protein is CASSQDRGLDQPQHF.

This clone was counted between two and nine times. V is TRBV19 and J is TRBJ2-7; D may be TRBD1 (6 bases). Germline loops: CDR1 LNHDA, CDR2 SQIVND (reference sequence). Between the trimmed V and J ends, which lost 8 bases and 2 bases, there was a span of 13 bases. CDR3 size: 13 residues. The DNA of the CDR3 is TGTGCCAGTGGCGGAACAGGGACCTACGAGCAGTACTTC. Protein: CASGGTGTYEQYF.

This chain connects TRBV7-9 to TRBJ2-5, with TRBD2 matching 8 bases. Trimming at V came to 2 bases and at J to 12 bases, leaving 11 bases not matched to a gene. Germline lookup yields CDR1 SEHNR and CDR2 FQNEAQ (reference sequence). The CDR3 extends over 14 amino acids. The CDR3 here is CASSLSLGRGLEYF. The CDR3 DNA sequence: TGTGCCAGCAGCTTAAGTTTGGGACGGGGACTAGAGTACTTC.

The chain employs TRBV11-1 and TRBJ1-2, with D tentatively TRBD1 (5 bases). The V end was cut by 3 bases, the J end by 6 bases, with 11 bases between. Germline-derived CDR1 and CDR2 are SGHAT and FQDESV (reference sequence). CDR3 size: 13 residues. CDR3 sequence reads: CASSLGQGNGYTF. CDR3 DNA: TGTGCCAGCAGCTTGGGGCAGGGAAATGGCTACACCTTC.

This clone was picked up a small number of times. This chain links TRBV14 with TRBJ2-5, with D uncertain. CDR1 and CDR2 (germline): SGHDN, FVKESK. The CDR3 sequence is 13 residues long. V dropped 6 bases and J dropped 1 base, with 9 bases sitting between them. CDR3 in DNA: TGTGCCAGCAGTCGCTCTATCCAAGAGACCCAGTACTTC. It encodes CASSRSIQETQYF.

The chain joins TRBV7-3 to TRBJ2-3; D is uncertain. CDR1 and CDR2 from the germline V gene are SGHTA and FQGTGA. This CDR3 is built from 15 residues. Trimming cost V 1 base and J 2 bases, with 10 bases left between them. CDR3 sequence reads: CASSLNAETTDTQYF. Written as DNA, the CDR3 is TGTGCCAGCAGCTTAAACGCGGAGACCACAGATACGCAGTATTTT.

V and J are TRBV7-9 and TRBJ2-7; D gene ambiguous. V was cut by 3 bases and J by 0 bases, with 3 bases left in between. Looked up from germline, CDR1 is SEHNR and CDR2 is FQNEAQ (reference sequence). CDR3 size: 12 residues. In DNA form, the CDR3 reads TGTGCCAGCAGCTTGCGCTCCTACGAGCAGTACTTC. The encoded protein is CASSLRSYEQYF.

This chain uses TRBV2 with TRBJ2-3; TRBD1 matches 7 bases. With 5 bases clipped from V and 4 bases from J, the junction kept 9 bases outside the gene matches. Germline assignment: CDR1 SNHLY and CDR2 FYNNEI. The CDR3 length is 15 residues. The CDR3 nucleotides read TGTGCCAGCAGTCTTACCGGGACAGCCTCAGATACGCAGTATTTT. Translation: CASSLTGTASDTQYF.

The chain joins TRBV6-5 to TRBJ2-5; TRBD1 might be the D (6 bases). The CDR3 runs to 16 residues. Trimming removed 4 bases from V and 5 bases from J, with 20 bases in between. Germline CDR1 is MNHEY and CDR2 is SVGAGI. CDR3 coding DNA: TGTGCCAGCAGTTCTTTCCAGGGTGGGGGCCCCGAGACCCAGTACTTC. Its protein product is CASSSFQGGGPETQYF.

The chain carries TRBV7-9 and TRBJ2-7, with TRBD1 matching 9 bases. With V trimmed by 4 bases and J by 9 bases, 19 bases remained unmatched. Looked up from germline, CDR1 is SEHNR and CDR2 is FQNEAQ (reference sequence). This CDR3 contains 17 residues. CDR3 coding DNA: TGTGCCAGCAGCTCTCGCGCCGGGACAGGGCCAACCCAATGGCAGTACTTC. This sequence encodes CASSSRAGTGPTQWQYF.

This clone was picked up one time. The chain has TRBV9 and TRBJ1-6, with D hard to call. V was shortened by 0 bases and J by 7 bases, with 8 bases between the two germline ends. In germline, CDR1 is SGDLS, CDR2 YYNGEE. The CDR3 runs 14 residues. The CDR3 is CASSVEGENSPLHF. Written as DNA, the CDR3 is TGTGCCAGCAGCGTAGAAGGAGAAAATTCACCCCTCCACTTT.

The CDR3 region is CASSRDRDDTEAFF. The CDR3 DNA reads TGTGCCAGCAGCCGGGACAGGGATGACACTGAAGCTTTCTTT. The chain combines TRBV5-4 with TRBJ1-1; 9 nucleotides agree with TRBD1. Germline V gene lookup returns CDR1 SGHNT and CDR2 YYREEE (reference sequence). The CDR3 has 14 residues. With V trimmed by 4 bases and J by 3 bases, 4 bases remained unmatched. Combining the CDR3 with reference TRBV5-4 and TRBJ1-1 gives the whole variable domain ETGVTQSPTHLIKTRGQQVTLRCSSQSGHNTVSWYQQALGQGPQFIFQYYREEENGRGNFPPRFSGLQFPNYSSELNVNALELDDSALYLCASSRDRDDTEAFFGQGTRLTVV.

The chain carries TRBV29-1 and TRBJ1-1, with D unresolved. Between the trimmed V and J ends, which lost 7 bases and 1 base, there was a span of 7 bases. This CDR3 spans 11 amino acids. CDR1 and CDR2 from the germline V gene are SQVTM and ANQGSEA. For the CDR3, the DNA is TGCAGCGGGACTGCGAACACTGAAGCTTTCTTT. Translation: CSGTANTEAFF.

This clone was seen a few times. CDR3 DNA: TGCGCCAGCAGCCAAGATTTGACAGGGGAGAACACTGAAGCTTTCTTT. Amino acid sequence: CASSQDLTGENTEAFF. The chain combines TRBV4-1 with TRBJ1-1; TRBD1 matches 8 bases. The V gene's germline CDR1 is MGHRA and CDR2 YSYEKL. V shed 0 bases and J 1 base; nucleotides not matched to a gene: 4. The CDR3 length is 16 residues.

The rearrangement joins TRBV9 to TRBJ2-5; 9 bases match TRBD2. From germline, CDR1 is SGDLS and CDR2 YYNGEE. V gave up 0 bases and J gave up 5 bases; unmatched junction bases: 11. The length of the CDR3 is 17 residues. Written as DNA, the CDR3 is TGTGCCAGCAGCGTAGGAGGCGGGGGGGCCGCAACGGAGACCCAGTACTTC. This encodes CASSVGGGGAATETQYF.

The chain carries TRBV7-3 and TRBJ2-1; the match to TRBD1 covers 11 bases. CDR3 size: 13 residues. J was trimmed by 8 bases and V by 5 bases; bases with no gene match: 2. CDR1 and CDR2 from the germline V gene are SGHTA and FQGTGA. The CDR3 loop is CASSRTGGHEQFF. The CDR3 nucleotides read TGTGCCAGCAGCCGGACAGGGGGCCATGAGCAGTTCTTC.

This rearrangement joins TRBV21-1 to TRBJ1-1; the table's D call, TRBD1, was not checked against the DNA. TRBV21-1 is flagged as a pseudogene. CDR3 length: 14 residues. CDR3 loop: CASTNSQGDTEAFF. The CDR3 DNA reads TGTGCCAGCACCAACAGCCAAGGGGACACTGAAGCTTTCTTT.

This clone is a singleton in its sample. The V call is TRBV19, the J call TRBJ2-5, with 7 bases that match TRBD1. The CDR3 covers 17 residues. Germline loops: CDR1 LNHDA, CDR2 SQIVND (reference sequence). V trimming: 5 bases; J trimming: 3 bases; junction bases outside the gene matches: 15. This CDR3 is CASSPPPGTASEETQYF. CDR3 in DNA: TGTGCCAGTAGTCCCCCACCTGGGACAGCGAGTGAAGAGACCCAGTACTTC.